This T cell receptor (beta chain) was documented in a study of cytotoxic CD8 clonotypes in ibrutinib-treated CLL. The germline V gene encodes CDR1 MNHEY and CDR2 SMNVEV (reference sequence). This CDR3 contains 16 residues. V shed 6 bases and J shed 1 base, with 16 bases lying between them. In this sample, this clone turned up many times. This table comes from immunoSEQ multiplex PCR, and its TCRdb copy is limited to in-frame clones, with some not included. The sample includes hundreds of thousands of clones, around three quarters of them seen just once. The chain uses TRBV27 and TRBJ1-5; D ambiguous. This receptor was obtained from a human donor with chronic lymphocytic leukemia. The source material was PBMCs, sampled after 24 months of ibrutinib treatment. CDR3 sequence (DNA): TGTGCCAGCAGCCGGTGGGGATCCGGGAGCAATCAGCCCCAGCATTTT. Its protein product is CASSRWGSGSNQPQHF.